These T cell receptor beta chains were read from a single sample in a study of CD8+ T cells in alopecia areata. Data came from immunoSEQ multiplex PCR; TCRdb stores just in-frame clones and leaves some out. The sample contains some 190,000 clones, roughly three fifths of which appear only once. The sample consisted of CD4+ T cells sorted from blood, taken at week 4, from a patient treated with tofacitinib. Receptors originate from a human donor with alopecia areata. Each CDR3 is given with its conserved first and last residue.

v_call cdr3_aa
TRBV29-1 CSASWNEQFF
TRBV4-1 CASSHTTSGPSYEQYF
TRBV29-1 CSVEVAGQLENIQYF
TRBV30 CAWSVRGSGQAQYF
TRBV23-1 CASSQPTGDVYEQYF
TRBV7-8 CASSLAASGQETQYF
TRBV29-1 CSVDLGTPFYEQYF
TRBV2 CASDRDRGPNEQFF
TRBV25-1 CASMGNGRGGQFF
TRBV29-1 CSVRNTEAFF
TRBV6-6 CASSHIISTF
TRBV30 CAWSADRGPHEQYF
TRBV29-1 CSVAGTVTIHTEAFF
TRBV7-2 CASSSGLNGRLFF
TRBV30 CAWSGGPGYTF
TRBV29-1 CSVARAETQYF
TRBV28 CATQGQGITEAFF
TRBV29-1 CSEQGYQETQYF
TRBV29-1 CSVDRGSYNEQFF
TRBV19 CASRREGGNQPQHF
TRBV30 CAWRAGPNEKLFF